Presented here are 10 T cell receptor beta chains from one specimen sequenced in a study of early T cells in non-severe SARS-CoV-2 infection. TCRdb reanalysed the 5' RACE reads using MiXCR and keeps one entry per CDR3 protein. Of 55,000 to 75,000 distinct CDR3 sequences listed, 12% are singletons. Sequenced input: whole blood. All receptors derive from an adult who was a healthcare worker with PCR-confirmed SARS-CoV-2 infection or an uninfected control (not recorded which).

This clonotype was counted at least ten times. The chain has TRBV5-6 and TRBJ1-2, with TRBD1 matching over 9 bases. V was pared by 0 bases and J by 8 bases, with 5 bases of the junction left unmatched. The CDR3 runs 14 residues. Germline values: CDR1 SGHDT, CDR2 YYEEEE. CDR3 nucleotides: TGTGCCAGCAGCTTGGTTGGGACAGGGATCGGCTACACCTTC. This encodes CASSLVGTGIGYTF.

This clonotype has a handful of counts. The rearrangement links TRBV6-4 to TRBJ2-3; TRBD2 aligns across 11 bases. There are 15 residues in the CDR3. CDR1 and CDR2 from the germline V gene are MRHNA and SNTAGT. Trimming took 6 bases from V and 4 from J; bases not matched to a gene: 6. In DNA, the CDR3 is TGTGCCAGCAGACTCACTAGCGGGAGCGCAGATACGCAGTATTTT. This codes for CASRLTSGSADTQYF.

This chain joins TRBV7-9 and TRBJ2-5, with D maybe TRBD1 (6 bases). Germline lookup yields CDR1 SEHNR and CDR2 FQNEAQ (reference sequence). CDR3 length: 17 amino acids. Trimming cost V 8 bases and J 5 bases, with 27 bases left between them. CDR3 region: CASSVDSDSWGPETQYF. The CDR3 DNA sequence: TGTGCCAGCTCCGTGGACTCGGACAGCTGGGGTCCGGAGACCCAGTACTTC.

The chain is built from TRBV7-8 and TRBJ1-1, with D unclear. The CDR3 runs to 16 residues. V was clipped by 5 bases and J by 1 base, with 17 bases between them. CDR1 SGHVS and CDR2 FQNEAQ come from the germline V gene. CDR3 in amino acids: CASSQPGRWRNTEAFF. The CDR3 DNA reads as TGTGCCAGCAGCCAACCCGGACGCTGGCGGAACACTGAAGCTTTCTTT. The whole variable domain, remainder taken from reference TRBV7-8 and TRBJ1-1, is GAGVSQSPRYKVAKRGQDVALRCDPISGHVSLFWYQQALGQGPEFLTYFQNEAQLDKSGLPSDRFFAERPEGSVSTLKIQRTQQEDSAVYLCASSQPGRWRNTEAFFGQGTRLTVV.

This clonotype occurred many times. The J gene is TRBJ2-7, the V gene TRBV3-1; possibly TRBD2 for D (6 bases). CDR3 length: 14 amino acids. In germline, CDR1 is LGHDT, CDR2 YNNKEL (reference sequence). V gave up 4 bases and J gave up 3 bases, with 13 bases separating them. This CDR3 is CASSPTSKNYEQYF. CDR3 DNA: TGTGCCAGCAGCCCGACTAGTAAGAACTACGAGCAGTACTTC.

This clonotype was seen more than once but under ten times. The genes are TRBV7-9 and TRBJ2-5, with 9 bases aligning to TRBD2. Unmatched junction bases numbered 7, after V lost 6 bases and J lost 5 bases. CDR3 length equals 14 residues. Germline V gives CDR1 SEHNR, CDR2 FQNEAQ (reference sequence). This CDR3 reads CASRVAGVVETQYF. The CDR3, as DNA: TGTGCCAGCAGGGTAGCGGGAGTGGTGGAGACCCAGTACTTC.

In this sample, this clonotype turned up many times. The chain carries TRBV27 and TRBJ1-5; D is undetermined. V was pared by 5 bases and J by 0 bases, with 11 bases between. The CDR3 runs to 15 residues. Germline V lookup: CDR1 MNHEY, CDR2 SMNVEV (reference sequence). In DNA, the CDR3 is TGTGCCAGCAGTCCCCGGTTTGGTAGCAATCAGCCCCAGCATTTT. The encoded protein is CASSPRFGSNQPQHF.

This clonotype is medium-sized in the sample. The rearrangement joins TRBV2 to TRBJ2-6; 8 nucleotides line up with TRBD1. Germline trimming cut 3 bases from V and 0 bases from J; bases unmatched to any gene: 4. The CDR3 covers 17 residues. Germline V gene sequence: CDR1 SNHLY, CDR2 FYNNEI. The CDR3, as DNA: TGTGCCAGCAGTGACAGGGGGCTCCTCTCTGGGGCCAACGTCCTGACTTTC. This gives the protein CASSDRGLLSGANVLTF.

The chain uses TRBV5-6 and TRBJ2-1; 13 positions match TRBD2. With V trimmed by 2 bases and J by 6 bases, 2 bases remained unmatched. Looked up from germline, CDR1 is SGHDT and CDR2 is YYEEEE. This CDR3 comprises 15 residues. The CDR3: CASSFRTSGSNEQFF. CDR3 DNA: TGTGCCAGCAGCTTTCGGACTAGCGGGAGCAATGAGCAGTTCTTC.

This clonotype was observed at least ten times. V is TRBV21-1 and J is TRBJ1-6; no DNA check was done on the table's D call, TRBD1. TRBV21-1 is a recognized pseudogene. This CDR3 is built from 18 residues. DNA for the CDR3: TGTGCCAGCACTATTGGGCCGGGACCGCTGAGAATGGACTCACCCCTCCACTTT. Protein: CASTIGPGPLRMDSPLHF.